This T cell receptor beta chain was profiled in a study of cytomegalovirus exposure and HLA in healthy donors. Primers: 60 Vbeta forward and 13 Jbeta reverse. TCRdb's copy holds only in-frame clones and misses some; the assay was immunoSEQ multiplex PCR. The sample comprises about 170,000 clones, 65% to 85% of which are singletons, and about 4.4% rests with the top ten. Notes on the study in general: A later examination showed that TCR association rates differed by HLA locus, with DRB1 most and HLA-C fewest.

Looked up from germline, CDR1 is SGHTA and CDR2 is FQGTGA. The ends lost 2 bases at V and 3 bases at J; junction bases unmatched: 8. The length of the CDR3 is 18 residues. In the case of this clone: Antigen specificity is unknown.

The origin of this receptor is a woman aged 50 to 60 in good health and CMV-seropositive. The genes are TRBV7-3 and TRBJ1-5, with 12 bases fitting TRBD1. The sequenced sample consisted of PBMCs. CDR3 protein: CASSLWDRGRSANQPQHF. CDR3 nucleotide sequence: TGTGCCAGCAGCTTATGGGACAGGGGGCGGAGTGCCAATCAGCCCCAGCATTTT.